This TCR beta chain originates from a study of blood T cell repertoires in COVID-19. As for the study in general: COVID-19 samples from acute and convalescent phases originated in the United States, Italy and Spain. Sources were T cells, B-cell-depleted T cells, or PBMCs; the material itself was cDNA or gDNA.

Only one count was recorded for this clone. The V gene end was trimmed by 5 bases and the J gene end by 7 bases; junction bases not matched to a gene: 14. Germline lookup yields CDR1 MDHEN and CDR2 SYDVKM. This CDR3 has 15 residues. Original methodology: Researchers report that nucleated cell counts were estimated from reference gene primer amplification. Only in-frame clones appear in the TCRdb table, and some are missing; sequencing was by immunoSEQ multiplex PCR. The DNA gave D and trimming, while V, J and clone size come from that table. In the table there are roughly 59,000 clones, less than 85% of which are singletons.

This sequence was found in a human donor in a cohort sampled during active COVID-19. This chain joins TRBV28 and TRBJ2-7, with TRBD1 matching over 7 bases. The sequencing input was peripheral blood. Here the CDR3 DNA reads TGTGCCAGCAGTCTAACAGGGGTCGGGCGGTGGGAGCAGTACTTC. Translation: CASSLTGVGRWEQYF.